Following are 27 T cell receptor beta chains from one sample sequenced in a study of sequential checkpoint blockade in melanoma. The sample's treatment: randomized to nivolumab then ipilimumab (arm A) or the reverse (arm B). Profiled with immunoSEQ multiplex PCR; TCRdb holds only in-frame clones, not every one. The sample holds 7,000 to 9,500 clones, 20% to 25% seen once. The material sequenced was tumor tissue (inferred from file names), taken from a patient given nivolumab and ipilimumab in sequence. These receptors came from a human donor with melanoma.

The rearrangement joins TRBV19 to TRBJ2-7; the D gene could be TRBD1 or TRBD2 (5 bases each). Germline CDR1 reads LNHDA; CDR2 reads SQIVND (reference sequence). V dropped 3 bases and J dropped 5 bases, with 14 bases sitting between them. This CDR3 comprises 14 residues. DNA of the CDR3: TGTGCCAGTAGTATCAACTCAGGGAGCAACGAGCAGTACTTC. It is translated as CASSINSGSNEQYF.

The V call is TRBV6-8, the J call TRBJ2-6; the D is unclear. The germline gives CDR1 MNHGY, CDR2 SAAAGT. CDR3 length: 18 residues. V lost 2 bases and J 0 bases, leaving 14 bases between the germline ends. The CDR3 sequence is CASSYVGPASSGANVLTF. CDR3 DNA sequence: TGTGCCAGCAGTTACGTCGGACCAGCCAGCTCTGGGGCCAACGTCCTGACTTTC.

The rearrangement uses TRBV6-8 and TRBJ2-1, with a possible D match to TRBD2 (6 bases). V was pared by 7 bases and J by 0 bases, with 16 bases between. There are 16 residues in the CDR3. Germline V gene lookup returns CDR1 MNHGY and CDR2 SAAAGT. The CDR3 reads CASIGPGASSYNEQFF. The CDR3 bases are TGTGCCAGCATTGGTCCGGGAGCGAGCTCCTACAATGAGCAGTTCTTC.

This clone was seen a few times. The CDR3 reads CASSYSWTGAGNTIYF. CDR3 DNA: TGTGCCAGCAGTTACTCCTGGACAGGGGCTGGAAACACCATATATTTT. The chain recombines TRBV6-8 with TRBJ1-3; 9 bases fit TRBD1. Germline assignment: CDR1 MNHGY and CDR2 SAAAGT. This CDR3 is 16 amino acids long. The V gene end was trimmed by 0 bases and the J gene end by 2 bases; junction bases not matched to a gene: 2.

The chain joins TRBV29-1 to TRBJ2-4, with D perhaps matching TRBD1 or TRBD2 (5 bases each). This CDR3 contains 15 residues. Germline lookup yields CDR1 SQVTM and CDR2 ANQGSEA. V lost 6 bases, J lost 2 bases, and 17 bases lay in between. CDR3 bases: TGCAGCGTACGGGTGAGGGACCTGTCCAAAAACATTCAGTACTTC. Its protein product is CSVRVRDLSKNIQYF.

J is TRBJ2-3 and V is TRBV5-1; D not certain. This CDR3 region has 15 residues. Germline V gives CDR1 SGHRS, CDR2 YFSETQ. The V and J ends lost 0 bases and 3 bases respectively, with 11 bases between them. The CDR3 DNA follows: TGCGCCAGCAGCTTGGGATCGCGTACGACAGATACGCAGTATTTT. Protein: CASSLGSRTTDTQYF.

This clone was observed a handful of times. The V gene is TRBV11-3, the J gene TRBJ1-3; 7 positions match TRBD1. Germline-derived CDR1 and CDR2 are SGHNT and YENEEA. The trim removed 4 bases at V and 0 bases at J, leaving 3 bases unmatched. There are 15 residues in the CDR3. CDR3 amino acids: CASSWDSNSGNTIYF. CDR3 nucleotide sequence: TGTGCCAGCAGCTGGGACAGTAACTCTGGAAACACCATATATTTT.

This chain joins TRBV19 and TRBJ2-7, with 11 positions matching TRBD1. The CDR3 is 15 amino acids. V gave up 6 bases and J gave up 4 bases; unmatched junction bases: 8. Germline loops: CDR1 LNHDA, CDR2 SQIVND (reference sequence). The DNA of the CDR3 is TGTGCCAGTAGCGACGGACAGGGGGCTTTTTACGAGCAGTACTTC. Translating it yields CASSDGQGAFYEQYF.

The sample holds one count of this clone. V and J are TRBV5-1 and TRBJ2-3; D remains unclear. This CDR3 comprises 15 residues. Germline CDR1 reads SGHRS; CDR2 reads YFSETQ. V was shortened by 1 base and J by 5 bases, with 14 bases between the two germline ends. The CDR3 is CASSLMGREGDTQYF. The CDR3 DNA is TGCGCCAGCAGCTTGATGGGAAGGGAAGGAGATACGCAGTATTTT. The entire variable domain, with the rest obtained from reference TRBV5-1 and TRBJ2-3, is as follows: KAGVTQTPRYLIKTRGQQVTLSCSPISGHRSVSWYQQTPGQGLQFLFEYFSETQRNKGNFPGRFSGRQFSNSRSEMNVSTLELGDSALYLCASSLMGREGDTQYFGPGTRLTVL.

The gene calls are TRBV5-1 and TRBJ1-1; no firm D call. The CDR3 has 15 amino acids. V lost 4 bases, J lost 3 bases, and 16 bases lay in between. Germline V lookup: CDR1 SGHRS, CDR2 YFSETQ. This CDR3 is CASSISAGSYTEAFF. The DNA of the CDR3 is TGCGCCAGCAGCATATCAGCCGGGTCTTACACTGAAGCTTTCTTT. The complete variable domain, with remaining parts taken from reference TRBV5-1 and TRBJ1-1, reads KAGVTQTPRYLIKTRGQQVTLSCSPISGHRSVSWYQQTPGQGLQFLFEYFSETQRNKGNFPGRFSGRQFSNSRSEMNVSTLELGDSALYLCASSISAGSYTEAFFGQGTRLTVV.

This clone is termed medium-sized (0.01 to 0.1%). The chain is built from TRBV6-8 and TRBJ1-2; TRBD1 aligns across 9 bases. This CDR3 is built from 16 residues. Germline V gene lookup returns CDR1 MNHGY and CDR2 SAAAGT. The J segment lost 4 bases and the V segment lost 10 bases, leaving 16 bases of the junction unmatched. The CDR3 bases are TGTGCCATCAGAGACAATGACAGGGGGTCTACCTATGGCTACACCTTC. As protein: CAIRDNDRGSTYGYTF.

The rearrangement joins TRBV5-1 to TRBJ2-3; no definite D call. Between the trimmed V and J ends, which lost 0 bases and 2 bases, there was a span of 7 bases. This CDR3 has 14 amino acids. Germline values: CDR1 SGHRS, CDR2 YFSETQ. For the CDR3, the DNA is TGCGCCAGCAGCTTGGTGGCAGCCACAGATACGCAGTATTTT. Its translation is CASSLVAATDTQYF. Full variable domain (missing parts from reference TRBV5-1 and TRBJ2-3): KAGVTQTPRYLIKTRGQQVTLSCSPISGHRSVSWYQQTPGQGLQFLFEYFSETQRNKGNFPGRFSGRQFSNSRSEMNVSTLELGDSALYLCASSLVAATDTQYFGPGTRLTVL.

This clone was seen more than once but under ten times. The rearrangement uses TRBV6-8 and TRBJ1-6, with D possibly being TRBD1 (5 bases). Germline CDR1 and CDR2: MNHGY and SAAAGT. V shed 4 bases and J shed 10 bases, with 11 bases lying between them. The CDR3 is 13 amino acids. In DNA form, the CDR3 reads TGTGCCAGCAGTTTGGGGGTGGGCTCACCCCTCCACTTT. This translates into CASSLGVGSPLHF.

The chain joins TRBV30 to TRBJ2-5; D unclear. The CDR3 covers 12 residues. CDR1 GTSNPN and CDR2 SVGIG come from the germline V gene (reference sequence). Trimming took off 0 bases at V and 2 bases at J, with 4 bases between the two ends. CDR3 DNA sequence: TGTGCCTGGAGTGTTGGTCAAGAGACCCAGTACTTC. Translating gives CAWSVGQETQYF.

Many counts were recorded for this clone. V gene TRBV6-8 combines with J gene TRBJ2-5, with 13 bases identical to TRBD2. The CDR3 length is 16 residues. Trimming cost V 6 bases and J 2 bases; bases outside gene matches: 6. CDR1 MNHGY and CDR2 SAAAGT come from the germline V gene. The CDR3 DNA sequence: TGTGCCAGCAGACCGACTAGCGGGGGGCTACAAGAGACCCAGTACTTC. It encodes CASRPTSGGLQETQYF.

At least ten counts were recorded for this clone. The gene calls are TRBV11-3 and TRBJ2-5; 8 bases agree with TRBD1. The CDR3 runs to 14 residues. Germline lookup yields CDR1 SGHNT and CDR2 YENEEA. The J segment lost 4 bases and the V segment lost 5 bases, leaving 6 bases of the junction unmatched. CDR3 sequence: CASSPGGAAETQYF. CDR3 in DNA: TGTGCCAGCAGCCCAGGGGGCGCGGCAGAGACCCAGTACTTC. Using reference TRBV11-3 and TRBJ2-5 for the parts outside the CDR3, the full variable domain is EAGVVQSPRYKIIEKKQPVAFWCNPISGHNTLYWYLQNLGQGPELLIRYENEEAVDDSQLPKDRFSAERLKGVDSTLKIQPAELGDSAVYLCASSPGGAAETQYFGPGTRLLVL.

This clone was counted at least ten times. This rearrangement joins TRBV7-6 to TRBJ2-5; 7 bases are a match to TRBD2. Trimming removed 5 bases from V and 0 bases from J; junction bases left unmatched: 3. Germline CDR1 is SGHVS and CDR2 is FNYEAQ. This CDR3 comprises 14 residues. The CDR3 is CASSPRGYQETQYF. CDR3 DNA: TGTGCCAGCAGCCCGCGGGGGTACCAAGAGACCCAGTACTTC.

This clone was recorded a few times. The V gene is TRBV4-1, the J gene TRBJ1-5; D remains unclear. The CDR3 totals 15 residues. The V gene's germline CDR1 is MGHRA and CDR2 YSYEKL. V shed 0 bases and J shed 0 bases, with 6 bases lying between them. CDR3 DNA sequence: TGCGCCAGCAGCCAAGAAATAGTTAGCAATCAGCCCCAGCATTTT. It encodes CASSQEIVSNQPQHF.

The chain is built from TRBV18 and TRBJ1-5, with a possible D match to TRBD1 (5 bases). The germline V gene encodes CDR1 KGHSH and CDR2 LQKENI. The V gene lost 3 bases and the J gene lost 3 bases, with 18 bases spanning the gap. The CDR3 is made up of 17 amino acids. The CDR3 DNA follows: TGTGCCAGCTCACCTACAACCCGGGACCGAAACAATCAGCCCCAGCATTTT. This encodes CASSPTTRDRNNQPQHF.

The V and J genes are TRBV25-1 and TRBJ1-2, with a tentative D call TRBD1 (5 bases). V lost 5 bases to trimming and J lost 2 bases, with 9 bases between them. The CDR3 consists of 13 residues. Per germline, CDR1 MGHDK and CDR2 SYGVNS. This CDR3 reads CASSLGTNYGYTF. CDR3 in DNA: TGTGCCAGCAGTCTTGGGACGAACTATGGCTACACCTTC.

This clone was observed a handful of times. The chain has TRBV30 and TRBJ1-2, with D unresolved. CDR1 and CDR2 (germline): GTSNPN, SVGIG (reference sequence). This CDR3 comprises 11 residues. Trimming removed 3 bases from V and 5 bases from J, with 7 bases in between. The CDR3 here is CAWSLHYGYTF. CDR3 bases: TGTGCCTGGAGCCTCCATTATGGCTACACCTTC.

The rearrangement links TRBV6-8 to TRBJ1-3; D remains unclear. CDR3 length equals 13 residues. V was trimmed by 7 bases and J by 4 bases, leaving 11 bases between them. Germline lookup yields CDR1 MNHGY and CDR2 SAAAGT. The CDR3 bases are TGTGCCAGCACCTCCGGGCCCGGAAACACCATATATTTT. This translates into CASTSGPGNTIYF.

Many counts were recorded for this clone. This chain links TRBV11-3 with TRBJ2-7; D is perhaps TRBD1 (5 bases). V was trimmed by 3 bases and J by 0 bases, leaving 12 bases between them. Per the germline V gene, CDR1 is SGHNT and CDR2 is YENEEA. This CDR3 has 15 residues. CDR3 DNA: TGTGCCAGCAGCTTGGACCAGGGTGGCTCCTACGAGCAGTACTTC. Translation gives CASSLDQGGSYEQYF.

Ten or more counts support this clone. This chain connects TRBV7-6 to TRBJ2-5; D is unresolved. V dropped 6 bases and J dropped 4 bases, with 15 bases sitting between them. Germline V gives CDR1 SGHVS, CDR2 FNYEAQ. This CDR3 is 14 amino acids long. CDR3 in DNA: TGTGCCAGCAGATTGGATAGTATTGCAGAGACCCAGTACTTC. This gives the protein CASRLDSIAETQYF.

This clone came up a few times. The chain links TRBV4-1 to TRBJ2-7; D perhaps matches TRBD2 (5 bases). The length of the CDR3 is 17 residues. The ends were cut back, 1 base at V and 5 bases at J, with 21 bases in the middle. Germline V gene sequence: CDR1 MGHRA, CDR2 YSYEKL. CDR3 amino acids: CASSQVDRGVTRDEQYF. For the CDR3, the DNA is TGCGCCAGCAGCCAAGTCGATCGGGGAGTAACGCGCGACGAGCAGTACTTC.

At least ten counts were recorded for this clone. The V call is TRBV11-3, the J call TRBJ2-7; 12 bases agree with TRBD2. J was trimmed by 1 base and V by 5 bases; bases with no gene match: 6. Looked up from germline, CDR1 is SGHNT and CDR2 is YENEEA. This CDR3 has 16 amino acids. The CDR3 bases are TGTGCCAGCAGCCCACAGACTAGCGGGAGTTCCTACGAGCAGTACTTC. The encoded protein is CASSPQTSGSSYEQYF.

V is TRBV11-3 and J is TRBJ2-3; D ambiguous. CDR3 length: 16 residues. The germline V gene encodes CDR1 SGHNT and CDR2 YENEEA. V was shortened by 3 bases and J by 0 bases, with 13 bases between the two germline ends. DNA of the CDR3: TGTGCCAGCAGCTTGTTGCGTTTAGGTAGCACAGATACGCAGTATTTT. It encodes CASSLLRLGSTDTQYF.